A single sample gave rise to the 24 T cell receptor beta chains below, sequenced in a study of technical replicates of blood from a few donors. This table comes from immunoSEQ multiplex PCR, and its TCRdb copy is limited to in-frame clones, with some not included. The sample gives just under 85,000 clones, around 90% of which show up once; 0.25% is in the top ten. Sequences were obtained from T cells isolated from PBMCs. These receptors were collected from a human donor in good health.

A few counts support this clone. This rearrangement joins TRBV5-1 to TRBJ2-7; a possible D gene is TRBD2 (6 bases). The CDR3 totals 15 residues. The germline V and J ends were trimmed by 4 bases and 4 bases, with 18 bases remaining between them. CDR1 and CDR2 (germline): SGHRS, YFSETQ. The DNA for the CDR3 is TGCGCCAGCAGCCGATCGGAGGGACGTCGTTACGAGCAGTACTTC. This sequence encodes CASSRSEGRRYEQYF.

V gene TRBV5-6 combines with J gene TRBJ2-1, with D unresolved. There are 17 residues in the CDR3. Germline V gene lookup returns CDR1 SGHDT and CDR2 YYEEEE. V lost 1 base, J lost 3 bases, and 17 bases lay in between. Written as DNA, the CDR3 is TGTGCCAGCAGCTTGCTAGTAGACTCCTCGCTCTACAATGAGCAGTTCTTC. This encodes CASSLLVDSSLYNEQFF.

This CDR3 is CASSSPARDGYTF. CDR3 nucleotide sequence: TGTGCCAGTAGTTCTCCCGCCAGGGATGGCTACACCTTC. The rearrangement links TRBV19 to TRBJ1-2, with D perhaps TRBD1 (5 bases). Germline V gene data show CDR1 as LNHDA and CDR2 as SQIVND (reference sequence). This CDR3 contains 13 residues. V was trimmed by 5 bases and J by 6 bases, leaving 13 bases between them. Complete variable domain (other parts from reference TRBV19 and TRBJ1-2): DGGITQSPKYLFRKEGQNVTLSCEQNLNHDAMYWYRQDPGQGLRLIYYSQIVNDFQKGDIAEGYSVSREKKESFPLTVTSAQKNPTAFYLCASSSPARDGYTFGSGTRLTVV.

The chain joins TRBV28 to TRBJ2-1, with a weak D call TRBD2 (5 bases). This CDR3 is built from 15 residues. The ends were cut back, 6 bases at V and 6 bases at J, with 18 bases in the middle. Germline V gene sequence: CDR1 MDHEN, CDR2 SYDVKM. The CDR3 DNA reads TGTGCCAGCAGCCGCCTCCGTGGGCGGGTCAATGAGCAGTTCTTC. Translating it yields CASSRLRGRVNEQFF. Full variable domain (remainder filled in from reference TRBV28 and TRBJ2-1): DVKVTQSSRYLVKRTGEKVFLECVQDMDHENMFWYRQDPGLGLRLIYFSYDVKMKEKGDIPEGYSVSREKKERFSLILESASTNQTSMYLCASSRLRGRVNEQFFGPGTRLTVL.

The chain is built from TRBV6-1 and TRBJ2-1; 9 bases fit TRBD1. The CDR3 runs 14 residues. From germline, CDR1 is MNHNS and CDR2 SASEGT. V shed 6 bases and J 2 bases; nucleotides not matched to a gene: 2. The DNA of the CDR3 is TGTGCCAGCAGGGGGACAGGGCCCTACAATGAGCAGTTCTTC. Residues: CASRGTGPYNEQFF.

This rearrangement joins TRBV5-5 to TRBJ1-2; perhaps TRBD1 as D (6 bases). CDR3 length equals 15 residues. V was cut by 4 bases and J by 2 bases, with 15 bases left in between. Germline CDR1 reads SGHKS; CDR2 reads YYEKEE (reference sequence). CDR3 DNA: TGTGCCAGCAGCGGGCGGGCACAGGGAAACTATGGCTACACCTTC. Amino acid sequence: CASSGRAQGNYGYTF.

The chain links TRBV6-6 to TRBJ1-2; 7 bases are shared with TRBD1. In germline, CDR1 is MNHNY, CDR2 SVGAGI (reference sequence). The CDR3 consists of 15 residues. The V segment lost 5 bases and the J segment 1 base; nucleotides outside the gene matches: 7. In DNA, the CDR3 is TGTGCCAGCAGTCACGAAGGGGACAGTAACTATGGCTACACCTTC. Amino acid sequence: CASSHEGDSNYGYTF.

The rearrangement uses TRBV18 and TRBJ2-7; perhaps TRBD1 as D (5 bases). This CDR3 has 14 amino acids. The germline V gene encodes CDR1 KGHSH and CDR2 LQKENI. Trimming removed 2 bases at V and 6 bases at J, with 14 bases between. CDR3 sequence (DNA): TGTGCCAGCTCACCAGGGAAGGGGCGTAGCGAGCAGTACTTC. Protein sequence: CASSPGKGRSEQYF.

This clone appeared once. The gene calls are TRBV7-7 and TRBJ1-1; 7 nucleotides align to TRBD1. The CDR3 is made up of 19 amino acids. Trimming removed 3 bases from V and 4 bases from J; junction bases left unmatched: 20. Germline assignment: CDR1 SSHAT and CDR2 FNYEAQ (reference sequence). The CDR3 DNA sequence: TGTGCCAGCAGCTTGACCCACCGCACTCGACAGGGTCCGGGCACTGAAGCTTTCTTT. This gives the protein CASSLTHRTRQGPGTEAFF.

The CDR3 DNA sequence: TGTGCCAGCAGCACGCACTCATTAGCGGGTGATCAGTTCTTC. Translated: CASSTHSLAGDQFF. This chain uses TRBV5-6 with TRBJ2-1; 7 nucleotides match TRBD2. V lost 4 bases, J lost 13 bases, and 14 bases stayed unmatched. This CDR3 contains 14 residues. Germline CDR1 and CDR2: SGHDT and YYEEEE. The full variable domain, completed using reference TRBV5-6 and TRBJ2-1, is DAGVTQSPTHLIKTRGQQVTLRCSPKSGHDTVSWYQQALGQGPQFIFQYYEEEERQRGNFPDRFSGHQFPNYSSELNVNALLLGDSALYLCASSTHSLAGDQFFGPGTRLTVL.

This sequence joins TRBV5-1 and TRBJ1-2; 7 bases are shared with TRBD1. Germline CDR1 is SGHRS and CDR2 is YFSETQ. Trimming cost V 0 bases and J 7 bases; bases outside gene matches: 6. The length of the CDR3 is 14 residues. This chain's CDR3 is CASSLVEGAFGYTF. The CDR3 DNA sequence: TGCGCCAGCAGCTTGGTAGAGGGGGCGTTTGGCTACACCTTC.

This chain links TRBV7-3 with TRBJ2-7; D gene uncertain. V was cut by 6 bases and J by 6 bases, with 15 bases left in between. The CDR3 is 13 residues long. Germline lookup yields CDR1 SGHTA and CDR2 FQGTGA. The CDR3 loop reads CASSPDPRSEQYF. CDR3 DNA sequence: TGTGCCAGCAGTCCCGACCCCAGGTCCGAGCAGTACTTC.

The chain combines TRBV5-1 with TRBJ2-5; 9 positions match TRBD1. Trimming cost V 4 bases and J 5 bases; bases outside gene matches: 9. CDR1 is SGHRS and CDR2 is YFSETQ in the germline V gene. The CDR3 loop spans 15 amino acids. The CDR3 here is CASSTGQGGVETQYF. The DNA for the CDR3 is TGCGCCAGCAGCACGGGACAGGGCGGGGTGGAGACCCAGTACTTC.

The chain uses TRBV30 and TRBJ1-2; 8 positions match TRBD1. From germline, CDR1 is GTSNPN and CDR2 SVGIG (reference sequence). V dropped 3 bases and J dropped 4; count of bases not matched to a gene: 4. This CDR3 contains 13 residues. The CDR3 DNA follows: TGTGCCTGGAGAGGACAGGGAACCTATGGCTACACCTTC. Translated, it gives CAWRGQGTYGYTF. The whole variable domain, filled in from reference TRBV30 and TRBJ1-2, reads SQTIHQWPATLVQPVGSPLSLECTVEGTSNPNLYWYRQAAGRGLQLLFYSVGIGQISSEVPQNLSASRPQDRQFILSSKKLLLSDSGFYLCAWRGQGTYGYTFGSGTRLTVV.

The chain combines TRBV25-1 with TRBJ2-7; 10 bases are a match to TRBD1. V was clipped by 1 base and J by 7 bases; unmatched bases: 10. Germline V CDR1 and CDR2: MGHDK, SYGVNS. The CDR3 is made up of 16 amino acids. CDR3 amino acids: CASSESVGQGVKEQYF. The CDR3 DNA sequence: TGTGCCAGCAGTGAATCGGTAGGACAGGGGGTGAAAGAGCAGTACTTC.

The chain is built from TRBV6-1 and TRBJ1-1, with 8 bases identical to TRBD1. This CDR3 comprises 16 residues. CDR1 is MNHNS, CDR2 SASEGT, per germline. The V segment lost 2 bases and the J segment 6 bases; nucleotides outside the gene matches: 11. CDR3 coding DNA: TGTGCCAGCAGTGAATTCCTTGGGGACAGGCCCGCTGAAGCTTTCTTT. Translated, it gives CASSEFLGDRPAEAFF.

The chain uses TRBV7-3 and TRBJ2-3; D not certain. V was clipped by 0 bases and J by 5 bases, with 9 bases between them. There are 14 residues in the CDR3. CDR1 is SGHTA and CDR2 is FQGTGA in the germline V gene. The CDR3 DNA is TGTGCCAGCAGCTTAACGGGCAGTAGAGATACGCAGTATTTT. Residues: CASSLTGSRDTQYF.

This clone was seen a single time. This chain uses TRBV7-9 with TRBJ2-3; 7 nucleotides line up with TRBD2. V dropped 0 bases and J dropped 2; count of bases not matched to a gene: 5. Per germline, CDR1 SEHNR and CDR2 FQNEAQ (reference sequence). The CDR3 consists of 16 residues. The CDR3 nucleotides are TGTGCCAGCAGCTTAGCGCGCGGGAGTGCCACAGATACGCAGTATTTT. It specifies CASSLARGSATDTQYF. Full variable domain (missing parts from reference TRBV7-9 and TRBJ2-3): DTGVSQNPRHKITKRGQNVTFRCDPISEHNRLYWYRQTLGQGPEFLTYFQNEAQLEKSRLLSDRFSAERPKGSFSTLEIQRTEQGDSAMYLCASSLARGSATDTQYFGPGTRLTVL.

The CDR3 sequence is CAWSSGQGSYNEQFF. In nucleotides, the CDR3 is TGTGCCTGGAGTTCTGGACAGGGTTCCTACAATGAGCAGTTCTTC. V and J are TRBV30 and TRBJ2-1; TRBD1 matches 8 bases. V shed 2 bases, J shed 1 base, and the junction held 4 bases outside the gene matches. This CDR3 is 15 amino acids long. Germline V gene data show CDR1 as GTSNPN and CDR2 as SVGIG (reference sequence).

In DNA, the CDR3 is TGTGCCAGCAGCTTAGTATCGCTGCGGGCGAACACCGGGGAGCTGTTTTTT. It specifies CASSLVSLRANTGELFF. V is TRBV11-2 and J is TRBJ2-2, with D tentatively TRBD2 (5 bases). There are 17 residues in the CDR3. With 1 base removed from V and 0 bases from J, the gap between germline ends came to 12 bases. Germline V gene sequence: CDR1 SGHAT, CDR2 FQNNGV.

The chain joins TRBV18 to TRBJ2-3; the D gene is possibly TRBD1 (5 bases). Trimming stripped 5 bases from V and 4 bases from J, with 7 bases between. The CDR3 consists of 12 residues. Per germline, CDR1 KGHSH and CDR2 LQKENI. DNA of the CDR3: TGTGCCAGCTCATGGGGCGCAGATACGCAGTATTTT. Its protein product is CASSWGADTQYF.

V is TRBV6-5 and J is TRBJ2-3; TRBD2 is a possible D gene (6 bases). This CDR3 has 15 amino acids. V was shortened by 8 bases and J by 0 bases, with 15 bases between the two germline ends. CDR1 and CDR2 from the germline V gene are MNHEY and SVGAGI. The CDR3 region is CASQSGGRSTDTQYF. The CDR3 DNA follows: TGTGCCAGCCAATCCGGGGGACGAAGCACAGATACGCAGTATTTT.

The chain recombines TRBV5-1 with TRBJ1-2; 7 nucleotides align to TRBD1. The CDR3 length is 17 residues. Germline CDR1 reads SGHRS; CDR2 reads YFSETQ. V lost 4 bases to trimming and J lost 0 bases; unmatched junction nucleotides: 12. CDR3 loop: CASSPGDSSLSNYGYTF. The CDR3 DNA reads TGCGCCAGCAGCCCGGGGGACAGCTCACTATCTAACTATGGCTACACCTTC.

V gene TRBV9 combines with J gene TRBJ2-6; D unclear. The CDR3 contains 14 residues. In germline, CDR1 is SGDLS, CDR2 YYNGEE. V lost 3 bases and J 2 bases, leaving 6 bases between the germline ends. The CDR3 loop is CASSDSTGANVLTF. DNA of the CDR3: TGTGCCAGCAGCGATTCAACTGGGGCCAACGTCCTGACTTTC. The variable domain in full, completed from reference TRBV9 and TRBJ2-6, reads DSGVTQTPKHLITATGQRVTLRCSPRSGDLSVYWYQQSLDQGLQFLIQYYNGEERAKGNILERFSAQQFPDLHSELNLSSLELGDSALYFCASSDSTGANVLTFGAGSRLTVL.